The 17 T cell receptor beta chains listed next were all sequenced from one sample in a study of control samples from healthy donors and cancer patients (dated by TCRdb to 2020 to 2021). The library was made by the immunoSEQ multiplex PCR assay. TCRdb's version of the immuneACCESS table is confined to in-frame rearrangements and falls short of the full clone set. An unresolved V gene accounts for under half of the shortfall where checked; the remainder is of unknown origin. This sample comprises 150,000 or so clones, roughly 93% of them detected only once. 5.8% of the sample belongs to the ten largest clones. Sample: blood. The receptors here all came from a man younger than 30 in good health.

This clone appeared a single time. As DNA, the CDR3 is TGTGCCAGCAGCTTAAATCACGAGACCCAGTACTTC. As protein: CASSLNHETQYF. V usage is TRBV11-3 and J usage is TRBJ2-5, with D uncertain. Deletions cut 2 bases from V and 5 bases from J, with 6 bases between. This CDR3 is built from 12 residues. Germline CDR1 and CDR2: SGHNT and YENEEA.

This chain connects TRBV7-9 to TRBJ2-1; D not resolved. The V end lost 5 bases, the J end lost 3 bases, and 11 bases lay between the germline ends. CDR3 size: 14 residues. Germline lookup yields CDR1 SEHNR and CDR2 FQNEAQ (reference sequence). The CDR3 nucleotides are TGTGCCAGCAGCGATTCCACGGACTACAATGAGCAGTTCTTC. Translation gives CASSDSTDYNEQFF.

Concerning this clone itself: The same CDR3 arises from other DNA sequences in this sample as well. This chain links TRBV12-3 or TRBV12-4 with TRBJ2-5; D remains ambiguous. The CDR3 runs 12 residues. The V end lost 6 bases, the J end lost 2 bases, and 7 bases lay between the germline ends. Here the CDR3 reads CASSPPQETQYF. The CDR3 nucleotides read TGTGCCAGCAGCCCCCCACAAGAGACCCAGTACTTC.

The genes are TRBV7-3 and TRBJ2-3; weak D call: TRBD2 (5 bases). Deletions cut 2 bases from V and 0 bases from J, with 12 bases between. This CDR3 has 16 residues. Germline values: CDR1 SGHTA, CDR2 FQGTGA. The CDR3 bases are TGTGCCAGCAGCTTAGTGGGAGACTCTAGCACAGATACGCAGTATTTT. Residues: CASSLVGDSSTDTQYF. Filled out from reference TRBV7-3 and TRBJ2-3, the complete variable domain reads GAGVSQTPSNKVTEKGKYVELRCDPISGHTALYWYRQSLGQGPEFLIYFQGTGAADDSGLPNDRFFAVRPEGSVSTLKIQRTERGDSAVYLCASSLVGDSSTDTQYFGPGTRLTVL.

V is TRBV30 and J is TRBJ1-1, with no clear D. Germline V gene lookup returns CDR1 GTSNPN and CDR2 SVGIG (reference sequence). V was clipped by 1 base and J by 0 bases, with 3 bases between them. The CDR3 spans 12 residues. The CDR3 reads CAWSDVNTEAFF. In nucleotides, the CDR3 is TGTGCCTGGAGTGACGTGAACACTGAAGCTTTCTTT.

The rearrangement uses TRBV4-1 and TRBJ2-5; tentative D call: TRBD2 (6 bases). Per the germline V gene, CDR1 is MGHRA and CDR2 is YSYEKL. The V gene lost 4 bases and the J gene lost 2 bases, with 11 bases spanning the gap. The CDR3 spans 14 residues. CDR3 protein: CASSPWEEQETQYF. The CDR3 DNA follows: TGCGCCAGCAGCCCCTGGGAGGAACAAGAGACCCAGTACTTC.

J is TRBJ2-5 and V is TRBV4-1, with D unclear. The CDR3 length is 13 residues. CDR1 MGHRA and CDR2 YSYEKL come from the germline V gene. The germline V and J ends were trimmed by 4 bases and 3 bases, with 9 bases remaining between them. CDR3 nucleotides: TGCGCCAGCAGCCGCGGACCGAAAGAGACCCAGTACTTC. Its translation: CASSRGPKETQYF.

The J gene is TRBJ1-5, the V gene TRBV6-1; the D is unclear. This CDR3 has 15 residues. In germline, CDR1 is MNHNS, CDR2 SASEGT. Trimming pared 2 bases from V and 6 bases from J, leaving 14 bases between. The CDR3 nucleotides read TGTGCCAGCAGTGAAAATGAGTGGGCGGGTCAGCCCCAGCATTTT. This codes for CASSENEWAGQPQHF.

The chain joins TRBV11-2 to TRBJ1-4; D is possibly TRBD1 (6 bases). In germline, CDR1 is SGHAT, CDR2 FQNNGV. V lost 4 bases and J lost 0, with 15 bases in between. This CDR3 has 17 residues. CDR3 coding DNA: TGTGCCAGCAGCTACGGACAGTCCTTTTCAACTAATGAAAAACTGTTTTTT. It is translated as CASSYGQSFSTNEKLFF.

This clone appeared a few times. The chain carries TRBV7-2 and TRBJ1-5; D call uncertain. Trimming pared 0 bases from V and 1 base from J, leaving 4 bases between. The length of the CDR3 is 14 residues. Germline CDR1 is SGHTA and CDR2 is FQGNSA. The CDR3, as DNA: TGTGCCAGCAGCTTAGCACTGAGCAATCAGCCCCAGCATTTT. Translation gives CASSLALSNQPQHF.

V gene TRBV5-1 combines with J gene TRBJ2-1; D is ambiguous. V lost 4 bases, J lost 0 bases, and 11 bases lay in between. CDR3 size: 15 residues. Germline CDR1 reads SGHRS; CDR2 reads YFSETQ. CDR3 nucleotide sequence: TGCGCCAGCAGCGGACCTATTTTCTCCTACAATGAGCAGTTCTTC. It encodes CASSGPIFSYNEQFF.

This clone came up a few times. V gene TRBV5-1 combines with J gene TRBJ2-7; D gene uncertain. Looked up from germline, CDR1 is SGHRS and CDR2 is YFSETQ. This CDR3 comprises 16 residues. V lost 0 bases, J lost 4 bases, and 17 bases lay in between. The CDR3 coding sequence is TGCGCCAGCAGCTTGGTCCGGGCCACGGCTCTGTACGAGCAGTACTTC. This sequence encodes CASSLVRATALYEQYF.

The V call is TRBV6-5, the J call TRBJ1-1; 11 bases map to TRBD1. CDR3 length: 13 residues. V dropped 5 bases and J dropped 11; count of bases not matched to a gene: 7. The germline gives CDR1 MNHEY, CDR2 SVGAGI. The CDR3 reads CASSSEGQGGAFF. CDR3 bases: TGTGCCAGCAGTAGCGAGGGACAGGGGGGGGCTTTCTTT.

The V call is TRBV19, the J call TRBJ2-6; weak D call: TRBD2 (6 bases). Germline V CDR1 and CDR2: LNHDA, SQIVND (reference sequence). The CDR3 totals 19 residues. Trimming cost V 4 bases and J 0 bases, with 19 bases left between them. CDR3: CASSTAALYGGSGANVLTF. The CDR3 DNA is TGTGCCAGTAGTACCGCGGCCTTGTACGGGGGCTCTGGGGCCAACGTCCTGACTTTC.

The rearrangement uses TRBV6-5 and TRBJ2-7; D ambiguous. Per the germline V gene, CDR1 is MNHEY and CDR2 is SVGAGI. The V gene lost 0 bases and the J gene lost 5 bases, with 14 bases spanning the gap. The CDR3 sequence is 15 residues long. The DNA for the CDR3 is TGTGCCAGCAGTTACTCATTCCTTGTTTCCCACGAGCAGTACTTC. It translates to CASSYSFLVSHEQYF.

The rearrangement links TRBV7-9 to TRBJ1-1; the D is unclear. V lost 1 base, J lost 4 bases, and 7 bases lay in between. Germline V gene sequence: CDR1 SEHNR, CDR2 FQNEAQ (reference sequence). The CDR3 contains 13 residues. CDR3 bases: TGTGCCAGCAGCTTAGATGGAGGCACTGAAGCTTTCTTT. As protein: CASSLDGGTEAFF.

This rearrangement joins TRBV15 to TRBJ1-5; D unclear. The CDR3 has 15 residues. V was trimmed by 5 bases and J by 2 bases, leaving 13 bases between them. Germline assignment: CDR1 LNHNV and CDR2 YYDKDF (reference sequence). CDR3 DNA sequence: TGTGCCACCAGCTCCTCTGCCTTTGGCAATCAGCCCCAGCATTTT. It yields the protein CATSSSAFGNQPQHF.